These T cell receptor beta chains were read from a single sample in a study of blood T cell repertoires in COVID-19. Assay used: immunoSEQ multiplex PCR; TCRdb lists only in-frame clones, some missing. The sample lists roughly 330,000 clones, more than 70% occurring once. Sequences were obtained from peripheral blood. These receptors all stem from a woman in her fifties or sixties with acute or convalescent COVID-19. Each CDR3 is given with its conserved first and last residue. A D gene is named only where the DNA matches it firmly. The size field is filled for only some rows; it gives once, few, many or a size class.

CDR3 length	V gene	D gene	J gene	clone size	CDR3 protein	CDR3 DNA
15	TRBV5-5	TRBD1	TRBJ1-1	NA	CASSLAGGWDTEAFF	TGTGCCAGCAGCTTGGCAGGGGGCTGGGACACTGAAGCTTTCTTT
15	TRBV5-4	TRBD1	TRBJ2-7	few	CASSSTGFFPQEQYF	TGTGCCAGCAGCTCGACAGGGTTCTTCCCTCAGGAGCAGTACTTC
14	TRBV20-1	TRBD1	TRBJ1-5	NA	CSASLGQGNQPQHF	TGCAGTGCCAGTTTAGGACAGGGCAATCAGCCCCAGCATTTT
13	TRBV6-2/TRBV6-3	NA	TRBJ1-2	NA	CASSPRGGDGYTF	TGTGCCAGCAGTCCGCGGGGGGGAGATGGCTACACCTTC
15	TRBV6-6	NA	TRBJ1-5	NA	CASSRGDYSNQPQHF	TGTGCCAGCAGCCGAGGGGACTATAGCAATCAGCCCCAGCATTTT
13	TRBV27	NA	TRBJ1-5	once	CASSWVAGRPQHF	TGTGCCAGCAGTTGGGTGGCGGGGCGGCCCCAGCATTTT
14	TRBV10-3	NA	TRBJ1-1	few	CAISESADRIQAFF	TGTGCCATCAGTGAGTCTGCAGACAGAATCCAAGCTTTCTTT
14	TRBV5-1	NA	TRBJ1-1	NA	CASSLGQENTEAFF	TGCGCCAGCAGCTTGGGGCAGGAGAACACTGAAGCTTTCTTT
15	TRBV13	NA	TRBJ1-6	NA	CASSLGRGDVSPLHF	TGTGCCAGCAGCTTAGGCCGGGGGGATGTGTCACCCCTCCACTTT
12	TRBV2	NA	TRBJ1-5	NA	CASRRLNQPQHF	TGTGCCAGCAGGAGACTCAATCAGCCCCAGCATTTT
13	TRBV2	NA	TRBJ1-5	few	CASSGESNQPQHF	TGTGCCAGCTCTGGTGAGAGCAATCAGCCCCAGCATTTT
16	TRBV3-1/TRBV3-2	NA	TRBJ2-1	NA	CASSQKRTATYNEQFF	TGTGCCAGCAGCCAGAAAAGGACTGCTACCTACAATGAGCAGTTCTTC
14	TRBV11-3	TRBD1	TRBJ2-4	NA	CASSPGTGGNIQYF	TGTGCCAGCAGCCCGGGGACAGGGGGAAACATTCAGTACTTC
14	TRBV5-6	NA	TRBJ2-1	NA	CASSRLDYYNEQFF	TGTGCCAGCAGCCGCCTGGACTACTACAATGAGCAGTTCTTC
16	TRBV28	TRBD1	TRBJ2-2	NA	CASSSGQGAMTGELFF	TGTGCCAGCAGTAGTGGTCAGGGGGCAATGACCGGGGAGCTGTTTTTT
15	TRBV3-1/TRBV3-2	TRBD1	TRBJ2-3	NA	CASSQGTASTDTQYF	TGTGCCAGCAGCCAGGGGACAGCTAGCACAGATACGCAGTATTTT
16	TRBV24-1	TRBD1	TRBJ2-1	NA	CATSDSSGGVYNEQFF	TGTGCCACCAGTGATTCTTCAGGGGGAGTCTACAATGAGCAGTTCTTC
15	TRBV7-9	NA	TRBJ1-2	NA	CASSLSLSGFHGYTF	TGTGCCAGCAGCTTAAGCCTCTCAGGGTTCCATGGCTACACCTTC
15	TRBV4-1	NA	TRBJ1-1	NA	CASSQTQGRRTEAFF	TGCGCCAGCAGCCAGACCCAGGGTCGGCGAACTGAAGCTTTCTTT
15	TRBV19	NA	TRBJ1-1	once	CASSIARGTGTEAFF	TGTGCCAGTAGTATAGCTCGGGGGACGGGCACTGAAGCTTTCTTT
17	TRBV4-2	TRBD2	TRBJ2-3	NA	CASSLTFSGAGTDTQYF	TGTGCCAGCAGTCTCACCTTTAGCGGGGCGGGCACAGATACGCAGTATTTT
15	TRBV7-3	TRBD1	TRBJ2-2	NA	CASSFNRGGTGELFF	TGTGCCAGCAGCTTCAACAGGGGTGGGACCGGGGAGCTGTTTTTT
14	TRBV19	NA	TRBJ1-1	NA	CASSTTAVNTEAFF	TGTGCCAGTAGTACAACAGCGGTGAACACTGAAGCTTTCTTT
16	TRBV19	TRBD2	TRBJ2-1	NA	CASSIGTTFGEGEQFF	TGTGCCAGTAGTATAGGGACTACCTTCGGGGAGGGTGAGCAGTTCTTC
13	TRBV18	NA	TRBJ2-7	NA	CASSTQGSYEQYF	TGTGCCAGCTCAACGCAGGGATCCTACGAGCAGTACTTC
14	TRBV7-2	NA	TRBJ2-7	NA	CASSLGYSGYEQYF	TGTGCCAGCAGCTTAGGGTATAGCGGCTACGAGCAGTACTTC
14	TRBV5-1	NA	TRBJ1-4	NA	CASSGDPGGEKLFF	TGCGCCAGCAGCGGGGACCCGGGGGGCGAAAAACTGTTTTTT
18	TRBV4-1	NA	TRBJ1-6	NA	CASSQDSQGPLENSPLHF	TGCGCCAGCAGCCAAGATAGCCAGGGCCCTTTGGAGAATTCACCCCTCCACTTT
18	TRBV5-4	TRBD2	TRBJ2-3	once	CASSSVPGLAGVTDTQYF	TGTGCCAGCAGCTCCGTCCCGGGACTAGCGGGAGTAACAGATACGCAGTATTTT
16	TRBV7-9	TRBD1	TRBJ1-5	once	CASSQTGAVSNQPQHF	TGTGCCAGCAGCCAAACAGGGGCCGTAAGCAATCAGCCCCAGCATTTT
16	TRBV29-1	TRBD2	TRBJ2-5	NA	CSVESAVAGLQETQYF	TGCAGCGTTGAATCGGCCGTAGCGGGGCTCCAAGAGACCCAGTACTTC
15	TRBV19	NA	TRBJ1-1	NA	CASSIALGRNTEAFF	TGTGCCAGTAGTATAGCACTGGGCCGGAACACTGAAGCTTTCTTT
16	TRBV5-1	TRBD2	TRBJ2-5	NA	CASSTSLAGGEETQYF	TGCGCCAGCAGCACCTCTCTAGCGGGAGGGGAAGAGACCCAGTACTTC
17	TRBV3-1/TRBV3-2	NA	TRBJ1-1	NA	CASSPRGGMRIGTEAFF	TGTGCCAGCAGCCCCCGCGGAGGGATGAGGATCGGCACTGAAGCTTTCTTT
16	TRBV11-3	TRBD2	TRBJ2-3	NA	CASSRRTSVSTDTQYF	TGTGCCAGCAGCCGCCGGACTAGTGTCAGCACAGATACGCAGTATTTT
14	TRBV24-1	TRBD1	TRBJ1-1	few	CATSEETGGTEAFF	TGTGCCACCAGTGAAGAGACAGGGGGCACTGAAGCTTTCTTT
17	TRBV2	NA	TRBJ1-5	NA	CASSYTRGLYSNQPQHF	TGTGCCAGCAGCTATACCAGGGGTCTTTATAGCAATCAGCCCCAGCATTTT
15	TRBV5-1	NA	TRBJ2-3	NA	CASSLTGVRGDTQYF	TGCGCCAGCAGCTTGACGGGGGTACGTGGAGATACGCAGTATTTT
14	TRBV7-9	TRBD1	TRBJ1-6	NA	CASGSGQGNSPLHF	TGTGCCAGCGGCTCCGGACAGGGTAATTCACCCCTCCACTTT
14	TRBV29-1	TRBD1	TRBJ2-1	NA	CSAGPGQGKDEQFF	TGCAGCGCGGGCCCGGGACAGGGGAAGGATGAGCAGTTCTTC
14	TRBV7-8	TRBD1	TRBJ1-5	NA	CASSSQGQNQPQHF	TGTGCCAGCAGCTCACAGGGACAGAATCAGCCCCAGCATTTT
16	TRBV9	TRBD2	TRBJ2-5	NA	CASSVGVAGAQETQYF	TGTGCCAGCAGCGTAGGAGTAGCGGGGGCCCAAGAGACCCAGTACTTC
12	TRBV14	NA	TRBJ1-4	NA	CASSQGGRKLFF	TGTGCCAGCAGCCAAGGAGGGAGAAAACTGTTTTTT
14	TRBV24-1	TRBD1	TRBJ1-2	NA	CATSDPGTDNGYTF	TGTGCCACCAGTGATCCCGGGACAGATAATGGCTACACCTTC
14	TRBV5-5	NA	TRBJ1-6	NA	CASNLMGGNSPLHF	TGTGCCAGCAACCTGATGGGGGGGAATTCACCCCTCCACTTT
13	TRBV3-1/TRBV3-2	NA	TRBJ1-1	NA	CASSQRGDTEAFF	TGTGCCAGCAGCCAACGGGGGGACACTGAAGCTTTCTTT
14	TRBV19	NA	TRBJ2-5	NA	CASSIPAAQETQYF	TGTGCCAGTAGTATCCCAGCGGCACAAGAGACCCAGTACTTC
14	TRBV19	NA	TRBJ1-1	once	CASSISLSSTEAFF	TGTGCCAGTAGTATCTCTCTCTCTAGCACTGAAGCTTTCTTT
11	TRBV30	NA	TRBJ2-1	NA	CAHSEANEQFF	TGTGCCCATTCGGAGGCAAATGAGCAGTTCTTC
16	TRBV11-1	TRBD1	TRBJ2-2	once	CASSRGGTVNTGELFF	TGTGCCAGCAGCCGAGGTGGGACAGTGAACACCGGGGAGCTGTTTTTT
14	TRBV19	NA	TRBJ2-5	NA	CASSNRHLQETQYF	TGTGCCAGTAGTAACCGACACCTCCAAGAGACCCAGTACTTC
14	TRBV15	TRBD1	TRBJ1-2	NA	CATSRDRADNGYTF	TGTGCCACCAGCAGGGACAGGGCGGACAATGGCTACACCTTC
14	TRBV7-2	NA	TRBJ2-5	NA	CASSQSRGQETQYF	TGTGCCAGCAGCCAATCCCGCGGTCAAGAGACCCAGTACTTC
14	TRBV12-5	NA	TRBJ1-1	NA	CASGLGAEGTEAFF	TGTGCTAGTGGTTTAGGGGCGGAGGGCACTGAAGCTTTCTTT
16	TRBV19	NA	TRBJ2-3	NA	CASSIGQIQLGDTQYF	TGTGCCAGTAGTATAGGACAGATCCAATTGGGGGATACGCAGTATTTT
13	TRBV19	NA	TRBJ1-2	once	CASSPLTGVGYTF	TGTGCCAGTAGTCCCCTCACGGGAGTCGGCTACACCTTC
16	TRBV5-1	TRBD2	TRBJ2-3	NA	CASSLTPSGSTDTQYF	TGCGCCAGCAGCTTGACTCCTAGCGGGAGCACAGATACGCAGTATTTT
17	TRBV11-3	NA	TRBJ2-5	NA	CASSLAQSFGTLGTQYF	TGTGCCAGCAGCTTAGCCCAAAGTTTCGGGACACTGGGGACCCAGTACTTC